The TCR beta chain under discussion was sequenced for a study of Ad26.COV2.S vaccination and SARS-CoV-2 variants. Study-wide results and caveats: Among vaccine recipients, spike-specific TCR breadth exceeded that of placebo recipients. Spike-specific responses of CD8+ and CD4+ T cells were reported to display substantial breadth after vaccination.

As for treatment: 15 to 20 received Ad26.COV2.S at low or high dose, single or two shots; 5 received placebo; per-sample allocation not given. Specimens were obtained on day 63 following the first vaccine or placebo injection. In Boston, an adult donor aged 18-55 years took part. Vaccine was an Ad26 vector expressing Wuhan-strain SARS-CoV-2 spike. For this clone: Antigen specificity is unknown.

Clones were read by immunoSEQ multiplex PCR, and TCRdb kept only the in-frame ones, dropping some. In the table there are 300,000 to 400,000 clones, about 87% of which are singletons. Here the sequenced sample was peripheral blood, taken in a trial of Ad26.COV2.S vaccine versus placebo. The receptor comes from a person aged 18-60 years who received the Ad26.COV2.S COVID-19 vaccine or a placebo.

The CDR3 DNA sequence: TGTGCCAGCAGTTACCCTCTAGCGGAGAACACCGGGGAGCTGTTTTTT. Translating it yields CASSYPLAENTGELFF. The chain couples TRBV6-2 or TRBV6-3 to TRBJ2-2; the match to TRBD2 covers 7 bases. The V gene's germline CDR1 is MNHEY and CDR2 SVGEGT. CDR3 length: 16 residues. V lost 2 bases, J lost 1 base, and 4 bases stayed unmatched.